The sequence of this T cell receptor beta chain was determined in a study of cytomegalovirus exposure and HLA in healthy donors. Findings of the study overall: Presence/absence results assume similar sequencing depth per donor, which may not hold. Indistinguishability led to the exclusion of some V segments, TRBV6-2 and TRBV6-3 included. Trimming of TCR beta V- and J-genes showed a link, identified in a later analysis, to a missense DCLRE1C variant.

Vbeta (60) and Jbeta (13) primers were used in the PCR. Assay: immunoSEQ multiplex PCR; the TCRdb copy retains only in-frame clones and omits some. Here the sample spans about 97,000 clones, 81% being singletons. As regards this clone: The target antigen is unknown.

Germline V gives CDR1 SEHNR, CDR2 FQNEAQ (reference sequence). The CDR3 totals 15 residues. Between the trimmed V and J ends, which lost 5 bases and 0 bases, there was a span of 10 bases. All the people who gave samples were healthy bone marrow donors. The origin of this receptor is a man aged 40-49 years in good health and CMV-seropositive. This chain connects TRBV7-9 to TRBJ2-2, with a weak D call TRBD1 (6 bases). The sample consisted of PBMCs. This CDR3 is CASSLRQANTGELFF. CDR3 in DNA: TGTGCCAGCAGCCTTCGACAGGCGAACACCGGGGAGCTGTTTTTT.